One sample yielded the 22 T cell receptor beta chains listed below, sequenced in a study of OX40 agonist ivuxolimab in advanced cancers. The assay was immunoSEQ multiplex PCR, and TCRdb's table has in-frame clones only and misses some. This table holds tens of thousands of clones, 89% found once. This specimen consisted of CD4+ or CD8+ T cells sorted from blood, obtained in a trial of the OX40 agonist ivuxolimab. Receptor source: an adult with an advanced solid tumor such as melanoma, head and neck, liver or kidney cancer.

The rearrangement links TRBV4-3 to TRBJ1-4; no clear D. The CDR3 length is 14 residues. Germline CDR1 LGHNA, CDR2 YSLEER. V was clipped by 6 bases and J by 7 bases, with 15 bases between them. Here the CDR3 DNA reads TGCGCCAGCAGACGGAGGCCCGAAAGTGAAAAACTGTTTTTT. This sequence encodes CASRRRPESEKLFF.

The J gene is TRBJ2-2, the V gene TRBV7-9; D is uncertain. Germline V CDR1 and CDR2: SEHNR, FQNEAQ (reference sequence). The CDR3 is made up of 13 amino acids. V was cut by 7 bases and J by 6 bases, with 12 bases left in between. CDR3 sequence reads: CASTPLSAGELFF. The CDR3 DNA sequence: TGTGCCAGCACCCCTCTGTCCGCCGGGGAGCTGTTTTTT.

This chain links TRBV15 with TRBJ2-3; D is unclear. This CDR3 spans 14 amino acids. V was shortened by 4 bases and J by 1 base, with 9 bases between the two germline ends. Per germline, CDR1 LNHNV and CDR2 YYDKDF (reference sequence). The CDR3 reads CATSIEDRTDTQYF. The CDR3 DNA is TGTGCCACCAGCATCGAGGACCGCACAGATACGCAGTATTTT.

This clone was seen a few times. The CDR3 nucleotides read TGCGCCAGCAGCTTGGTAGCGGGACTAGCGGGTACCGGGGAGCTGTTTTTT. It specifies CASSLVAGLAGTGELFF. This chain connects TRBV5-1 to TRBJ2-2, with 12 positions matching TRBD2. The CDR3 spans 17 residues. From germline, CDR1 is SGHRS and CDR2 YFSETQ. V lost 0 bases and J lost 5; bases outside the gene matches: 5. Looking up the rest from reference TRBV5-1 and TRBJ2-2 gives the full variable domain: KAGVTQTPRYLIKTRGQQVTLSCSPISGHRSVSWYQQTPGQGLQFLFEYFSETQRNKGNFPGRFSGRQFSNSRSEMNVSTLELGDSALYLCASSLVAGLAGTGELFFGEGSRLTVL.

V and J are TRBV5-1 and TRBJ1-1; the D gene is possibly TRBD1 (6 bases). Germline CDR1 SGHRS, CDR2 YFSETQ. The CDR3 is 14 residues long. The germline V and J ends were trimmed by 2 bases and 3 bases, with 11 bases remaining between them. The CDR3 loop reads CASSFQGHDTEAFF. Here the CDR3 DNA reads TGCGCCAGCAGCTTCCAGGGACACGACACTGAAGCTTTCTTT. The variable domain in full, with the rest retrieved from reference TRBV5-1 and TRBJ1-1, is KAGVTQTPRYLIKTRGQQVTLSCSPISGHRSVSWYQQTPGQGLQFLFEYFSETQRNKGNFPGRFSGRQFSNSRSEMNVSTLELGDSALYLCASSFQGHDTEAFFGQGTRLTVV.

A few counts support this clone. The CDR3 DNA follows: TGTGCCAGCAGCTTAAGGCAGGGGGCCAACGAGCAGTACTTC. This codes for CASSLRQGANEQYF. The chain employs TRBV7-9 and TRBJ2-7; 8 nucleotides line up with TRBD1. This CDR3 has 14 residues. V dropped 2 bases and J dropped 5; count of bases not matched to a gene: 5. CDR1 and CDR2 from the germline V gene are SEHNR and FQNEAQ (reference sequence).

The CDR3, as DNA: TGTGCCAGTAGTCCACAGGGCTTCTATGGCTACACCTTC. The encoded protein is CASSPQGFYGYTF. The V call is TRBV19, the J call TRBJ1-2; D is perhaps TRBD1 (6 bases). Per germline, CDR1 LNHDA and CDR2 SQIVND (reference sequence). The CDR3 loop spans 13 amino acids. Trimming removed 5 bases from V and 4 bases from J, with 11 bases in between.

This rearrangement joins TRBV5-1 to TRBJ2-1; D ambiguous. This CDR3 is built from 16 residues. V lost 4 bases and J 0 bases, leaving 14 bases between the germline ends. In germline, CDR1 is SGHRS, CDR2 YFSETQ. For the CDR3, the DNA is TGCGCCAGCAGCCCGCAAACTGCCGGCTCCTACAATGAGCAGTTCTTC. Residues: CASSPQTAGSYNEQFF.

The CDR3 region is CSARTGMLQETQYF. CDR3 coding DNA: TGCAGCGCCAGGACAGGGATGTTACAAGAGACCCAGTACTTC. V gene TRBV29-1 combines with J gene TRBJ2-5; 8 nucleotides align to TRBD1. The CDR3 is 14 amino acids. Germline V CDR1 and CDR2: SQVTM, ANQGSEA. Trimming at V came to 7 bases and at J to 2 bases, leaving 9 bases not matched to a gene.

DNA for the CDR3: TGTGCCAGCAGTTTCTCTCTCGGAAAACAGGGAGGGTATGGCTACACCTTC. It specifies CASSFSLGKQGGYGYTF. V gene TRBV28 combines with J gene TRBJ1-2; a possible D gene is TRBD1 (6 bases). Trimming shortened V by 3 bases and J by 5 bases, and 22 bases separated the two germline ends. Germline V gives CDR1 MDHEN, CDR2 SYDVKM. The CDR3 length is 17 residues.

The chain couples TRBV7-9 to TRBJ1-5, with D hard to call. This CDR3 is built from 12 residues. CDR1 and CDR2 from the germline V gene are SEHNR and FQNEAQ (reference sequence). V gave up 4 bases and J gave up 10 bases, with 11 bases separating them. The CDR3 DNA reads TGTGCCAGCAGCTCTATGAGCACTCCCCAGCATTTT. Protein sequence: CASSSMSTPQHF.

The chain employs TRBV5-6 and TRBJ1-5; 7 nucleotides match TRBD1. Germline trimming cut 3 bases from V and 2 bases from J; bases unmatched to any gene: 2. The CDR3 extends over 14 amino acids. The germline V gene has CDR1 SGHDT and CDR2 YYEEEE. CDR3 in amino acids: CASSSGQGNQPQHF. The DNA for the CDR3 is TGTGCCAGCAGCTCCGGACAGGGCAATCAGCCCCAGCATTTT.

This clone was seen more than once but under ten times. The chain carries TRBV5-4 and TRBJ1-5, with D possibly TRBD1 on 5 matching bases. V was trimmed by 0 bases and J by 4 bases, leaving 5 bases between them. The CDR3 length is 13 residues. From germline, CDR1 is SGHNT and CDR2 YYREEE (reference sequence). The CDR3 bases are TGTGCCAGCAGCTTGGACAGGAATCAGCCCCAGCATTTT. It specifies CASSLDRNQPQHF. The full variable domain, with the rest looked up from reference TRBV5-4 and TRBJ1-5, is ETGVTQSPTHLIKTRGQQVTLRCSSQSGHNTVSWYQQALGQGPQFIFQYYREEENGRGNFPPRFSGLQFPNYSSELNVNALELDDSALYLCASSLDRNQPQHFGDGTRLSIL.

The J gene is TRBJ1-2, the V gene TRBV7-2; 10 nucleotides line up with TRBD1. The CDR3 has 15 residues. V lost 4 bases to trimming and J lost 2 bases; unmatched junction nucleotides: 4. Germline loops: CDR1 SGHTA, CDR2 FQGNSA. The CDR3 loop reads CASSSTGGLNYGYTF. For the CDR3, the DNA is TGTGCCAGCAGCTCGACAGGGGGCTTGAACTATGGCTACACCTTC.

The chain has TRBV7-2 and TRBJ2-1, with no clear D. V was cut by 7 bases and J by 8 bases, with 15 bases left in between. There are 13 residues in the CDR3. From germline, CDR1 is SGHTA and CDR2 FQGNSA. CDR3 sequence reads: CASTWARLDEQFF. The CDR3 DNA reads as TGTGCCAGCACTTGGGCACGACTTGATGAGCAGTTCTTC.

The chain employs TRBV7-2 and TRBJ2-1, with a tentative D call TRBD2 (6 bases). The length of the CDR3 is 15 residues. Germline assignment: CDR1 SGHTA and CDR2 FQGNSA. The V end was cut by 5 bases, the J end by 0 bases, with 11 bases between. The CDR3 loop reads CASSRDFSSYNEQFF. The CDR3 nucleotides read TGTGCCAGCAGCCGGGACTTCAGCTCCTACAATGAGCAGTTCTTC. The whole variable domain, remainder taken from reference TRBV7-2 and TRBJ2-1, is GAGVSQSPSNKVTEKGKDVELRCDPISGHTALYWYRQSLGQGLEFLIYFQGNSAPDKSGLPSDRFSAERTGGSVSTLTIQRTQQEDSAVYLCASSRDFSSYNEQFFGPGTRLTVL.

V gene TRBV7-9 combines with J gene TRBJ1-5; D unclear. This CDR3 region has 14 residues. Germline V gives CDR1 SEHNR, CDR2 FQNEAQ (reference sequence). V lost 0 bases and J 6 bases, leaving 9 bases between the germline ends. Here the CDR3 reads CASSLASAGQPQHF. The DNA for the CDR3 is TGTGCCAGCAGCTTAGCTTCGGCAGGTCAGCCCCAGCATTTT.

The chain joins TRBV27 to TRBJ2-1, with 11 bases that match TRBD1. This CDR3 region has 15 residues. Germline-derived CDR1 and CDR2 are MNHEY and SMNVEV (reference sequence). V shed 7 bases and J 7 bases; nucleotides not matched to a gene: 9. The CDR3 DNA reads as TGTGCCAGCACCCTCCTGGGGGACAGGGGGAATGAGCAGTTCTTC. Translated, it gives CASTLLGDRGNEQFF.

CDR3 residues: CASSSARSAYNEQFF. The DNA of the CDR3 is TGCGCCAGCAGCTCGGCCAGGAGCGCCTACAATGAGCAGTTCTTC. The V and J genes are TRBV5-1 and TRBJ2-1; D not certain. Germline-derived CDR1 and CDR2 are SGHRS and YFSETQ. CDR3 length equals 15 residues. V was trimmed by 3 bases and J by 2 bases, leaving 12 bases between them.

CDR3 sequence: CASSLKEGAEAFF. CDR3 DNA sequence: TGTGCCAGCAGCTTAAAAGAGGGGGCTGAAGCTTTCTTT. The V gene is TRBV6-5, the J gene TRBJ1-1, with D possibly matching TRBD1 (6 bases). This CDR3 comprises 13 residues. The ends were cut back, 6 bases at V and 6 bases at J, with 14 bases in the middle. CDR1 and CDR2 (germline): MNHEY, SVGAGI.

CDR3 in amino acids: CASSLGVNTGELFF. In nucleotides, the CDR3 is TGCGCCAGCAGCTTAGGAGTGAACACCGGGGAGCTGTTTTTT. This chain links TRBV5-1 with TRBJ2-2; D is ambiguous. V was trimmed by 2 bases and J by 1 base, leaving 6 bases between them. CDR1 is SGHRS, CDR2 YFSETQ, per germline. The CDR3 is made up of 14 amino acids.

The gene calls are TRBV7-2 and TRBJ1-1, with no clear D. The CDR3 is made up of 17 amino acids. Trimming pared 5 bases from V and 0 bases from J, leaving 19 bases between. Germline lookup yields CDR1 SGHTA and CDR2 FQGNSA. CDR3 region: CASSLSPKQNMNTEAFF. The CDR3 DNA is TGTGCCAGCAGCCTAAGCCCAAAACAGAATATGAACACTGAAGCTTTCTTT.